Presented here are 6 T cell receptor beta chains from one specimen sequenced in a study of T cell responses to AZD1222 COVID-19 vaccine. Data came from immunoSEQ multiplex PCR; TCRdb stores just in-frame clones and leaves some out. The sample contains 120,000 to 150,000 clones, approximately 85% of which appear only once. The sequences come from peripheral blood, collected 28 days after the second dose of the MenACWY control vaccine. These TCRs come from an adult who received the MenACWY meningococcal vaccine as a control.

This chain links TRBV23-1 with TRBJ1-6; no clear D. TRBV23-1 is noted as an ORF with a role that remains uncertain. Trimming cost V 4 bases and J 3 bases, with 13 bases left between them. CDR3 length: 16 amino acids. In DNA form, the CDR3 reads TGCGCCAGCAGTCCCCAAGCAGAATACTATAATTCACCCCTCCACTTT. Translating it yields CASSPQAEYYNSPLHF.

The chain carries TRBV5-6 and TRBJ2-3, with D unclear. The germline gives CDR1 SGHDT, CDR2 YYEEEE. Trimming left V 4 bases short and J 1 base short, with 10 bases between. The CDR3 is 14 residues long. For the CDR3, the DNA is TGTGCCAGCAGCCTACCAGCACGCACAGATACGCAGTATTTT. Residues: CASSLPARTDTQYF.

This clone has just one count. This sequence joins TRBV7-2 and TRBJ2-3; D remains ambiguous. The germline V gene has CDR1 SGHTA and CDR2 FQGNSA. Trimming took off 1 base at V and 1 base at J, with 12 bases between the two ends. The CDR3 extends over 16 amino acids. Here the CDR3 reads CASSLGPRGGTDTQYF. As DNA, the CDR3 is TGTGCCAGCAGCTTAGGCCCTCGTGGAGGCACAGATACGCAGTATTTT.

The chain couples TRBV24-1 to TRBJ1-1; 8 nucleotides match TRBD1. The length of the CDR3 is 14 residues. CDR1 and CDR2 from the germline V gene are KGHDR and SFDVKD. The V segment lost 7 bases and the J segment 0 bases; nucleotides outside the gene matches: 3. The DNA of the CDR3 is TGTGCCACCAGGCAGGGGGCCATGAACACTGAAGCTTTCTTT. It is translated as CATRQGAMNTEAFF.

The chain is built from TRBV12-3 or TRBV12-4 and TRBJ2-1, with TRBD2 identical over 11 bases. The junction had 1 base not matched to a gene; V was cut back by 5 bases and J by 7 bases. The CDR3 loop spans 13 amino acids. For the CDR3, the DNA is TGTGCCAGCAGTCGACTAGCGGGGAATGAGCAGTTCTTC. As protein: CASSRLAGNEQFF.

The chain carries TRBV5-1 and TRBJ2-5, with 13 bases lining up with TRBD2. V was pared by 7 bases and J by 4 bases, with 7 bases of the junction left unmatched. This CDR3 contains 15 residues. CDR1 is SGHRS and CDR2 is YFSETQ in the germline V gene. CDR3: CASGLAGAPGETQYF. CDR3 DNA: TGCGCCAGCGGACTAGCGGGGGCCCCGGGAGAGACCCAGTACTTC.